The sequence of this T cell receptor (beta chain) was determined in a study of glioma-infiltrating T cells. Note on this clonotype: What it binds is not known.

Using RNA template, CDR3s of TCR alpha and beta were amplified with iRepertoire arm-PCR. TCRdb reanalysed the multiplex PCR reads using MiXCR and keeps one entry per CDR3 protein. The sample has more than 110,000 distinct CDR3 sequences; about two fifths are singletons. Overall study results and limits: Above-expected tissue-blood divergence occurred in all gliomas, most in low-grade ones.

Sequences were obtained from glioma tissue, nonneoplastic brain tissue, or PBMCs (not recorded which). The sequence came from a human donor with low-grade glioma or glioblastoma, undergoing nonglioma brain surgery, or in good health (not recorded which).

DNA of the CDR3: TGCAGTGCAGACCCCCCAGTGGTGATGGATTCACCCCTCCACTTT. Residues: CSADPPVVMDSPLHF. This sequence joins TRBV20-1 and TRBJ1-6; D gene unclear. The CDR3 covers 15 residues. Trimming left V 6 bases short and J 8 bases short, with 20 bases between. Germline V gene sequence: CDR1 DFQATT, CDR2 SNEGSKA (reference sequence).